Listed below are T cell receptor beta chains from one sample, sequenced in a study of blood T cells in healthy people across ages. TCRdb fed the 5' RACE reads into MiXCR, producing one record per CDR3 protein. The sample includes about 1.7 million distinct CDR3 sequences, about 30% of them seen just once. The sample comprised blood. The receptors shown here come from a young woman in good health. Each CDR3 is given with its conserved first and last residue. A D gene is named only where the DNA matches it firmly. Size is omitted from some rows. Given values are once, few, many or a class for expanded clones.

TRBJ2-1 | many | TRBV29-1 | - | CSVAALYYNEQFF | TGCAGCGTTGCTGCCTTATATTACAATGAGCAGTTCTTC
TRBJ1-4 | - | TRBV29-1 | - | CSVAGGGAEKLFF | TGCAGCGTTGCCGGGGGCGGTGCTGAAAAACTGTTTTTT
TRBJ1-2 | few | TRBV18 | - | CASSQPGGNYYGYTF | TGTGCCAGCTCACAACCCGGGGGGAACTACTATGGCTACACCTTC
TRBJ2-7 | many | TRBV4-2 | TRBD2 | CASSQDGTSGGAEQYF | TGTGCCAGCAGCCAAGATGGGACTAGCGGGGGTGCCGAGCAGTACTTC
TRBJ2-5 | few | TRBV12-5 | - | CASGPGEVETQYF | TGTGCTAGTGGGCCGGGGGAGGTGGAGACCCAGTACTTC
TRBJ2-3 | - | TRBV7-6 | - | CASSFDTSGYSTDTQYF | TGTGCCAGCAGCTTCGACACCTCGGGATATAGCACAGATACGCAGTATTTT
TRBJ1-5 | - | TRBV18 | TRBD1 | CASSLPGTGSVQPQHF | TGTGCCAGCTCGCTCCCCGGGACAGGGAGCGTTCAGCCCCAGCATTTT
TRBJ2-3 | - | TRBV12-3/TRBV12-4 | - | CASSLRTTHFADTQYF | TGTGCCAGCAGTTTAAGGACCACACACTTTGCAGATACGCAGTATTTT
TRBJ2-1 | many | TRBV29-1 | - | CSVEAGVRGNEQFF | TGCAGCGTTGAAGCGGGAGTTAGGGGCAATGAGCAGTTCTTC
TRBJ1-2 | - | TRBV10-3 | - | CAITPGNRDGYTF | TGTGCCATCACGCCAGGAAACAGGGATGGCTACACCTTC
TRBJ2-3 | few | TRBV5-1 | - | CASSLANGVSDTQYF | TGCGCCAGCAGCTTGGCCAATGGAGTGTCAGATACGCAGTATTTT
TRBJ2-2 | - | TRBV20-1 | - | CSARVYGATGELFF | TGCAGTGCTAGAGTGTACGGGGCTACCGGGGAGCTGTTTTTT
TRBJ1-6 | few | TRBV6-5 | TRBD1 | CASSPGTGRSNSPLHF | TGTGCCAGCAGCCCCGGGACAGGGAGGAGTAATTCACCCCTCCACTTT
TRBJ2-4 | few | TRBV4-2 | - | CASSQEARGAWIQYF | TGTGCCAGCAGCCAAGAAGCTCGAGGAGCATGGATTCAGTACTTC
TRBJ2-5 | few | TRBV29-1 | - | CSVGSVYVREETQYF | TGCAGCGTTGGCTCAGTGTATGTCAGGGAAGAGACCCAGTACTTC